What follows are 18 T cell receptor beta chains derived from one specimen sequenced in a study of blood T cell repertoires in COVID-19. Method: immunoSEQ multiplex PCR; TCRdb's copy keeps in-frame clones and lacks some. The table has 210,000 or so clones, around 80% seen once; the top ten hold about 7.2%. Sequencing was carried out using PBMCs or T cells enriched from blood (not recorded which). The receptors derive from a woman aged 40 to 50 with acute COVID-19.

This clone was seen once. The chain recombines TRBV2 with TRBJ2-5; the match to TRBD2 covers 9 bases. CDR3 size: 16 residues. V lost 5 bases and J lost 2; bases outside the gene matches: 9. In germline, CDR1 is SNHLY, CDR2 FYNNEI. The CDR3 DNA reads as TGTGCCAGCAGTCCGAACCGGCTAGCGGGGCAAGAGACCCAGTACTTC. It specifies CASSPNRLAGQETQYF.

The chain recombines TRBV6-4 with TRBJ2-2; 10 nucleotides match TRBD2. Germline trimming cut 0 bases from V and 0 bases from J; bases unmatched to any gene: 1. The CDR3 is 17 residues long. Germline V gene data show CDR1 as MRHNA and CDR2 as SNTAGT. This CDR3 reads CASSDSSGGANTGELFF. The CDR3 DNA is TGTGCCAGCAGTGACTCGAGCGGGGGGGCGAACACCGGGGAGCTGTTTTTT.

The genes are TRBV5-6 and TRBJ1-5, with D tentatively TRBD1 (6 bases). Deletions cut 0 bases from V and 0 bases from J, with 16 bases between. The CDR3 consists of 18 residues. Germline-derived CDR1 and CDR2 are SGHDT and YYEEEE. The CDR3 spells CASSLVGGPNYSNQPQHF. Written as DNA, the CDR3 is TGTGCCAGCAGCTTGGTTGGGGGCCCGAATTATAGCAATCAGCCCCAGCATTTT.

The gene calls are TRBV27 and TRBJ2-3; the match to TRBD1 covers 7 bases. With 5 bases clipped from V and 0 bases from J, the junction kept 5 bases outside the gene matches. The germline V gene has CDR1 MNHEY and CDR2 SMNVEV (reference sequence). The CDR3 runs to 15 residues. CDR3: CASSPRDSSTDTQYF. The CDR3, as DNA: TGTGCCAGCAGTCCTAGGGACAGTAGCACAGATACGCAGTATTTT.

This clone was counted only a few times. The rearrangement joins TRBV5-4 to TRBJ2-7; a weak D match, TRBD1 (6 bases). This CDR3 spans 14 amino acids. V was pared by 4 bases and J by 6 bases, with 17 bases between. From germline, CDR1 is SGHNT and CDR2 YYREEE (reference sequence). The DNA of the CDR3 is TGTGCCAGCAGCATTGATACCCAGGGGACCGAGCAGTACTTC. This codes for CASSIDTQGTEQYF.

This clone was observed a handful of times. The rearrangement joins TRBV2 to TRBJ2-7, with TRBD2 matching 9 bases. Trimming at V came to 8 bases and at J to 2 bases, leaving 19 bases not matched to a gene. This CDR3 region has 18 residues. CDR1 is SNHLY, CDR2 FYNNEI, per germline. This CDR3 is CASRDLAGLGASAYEQYF. DNA of the CDR3: TGTGCCAGCCGAGACCTAGCGGGATTAGGGGCCTCGGCCTACGAGCAGTACTTC.

This sequence joins TRBV3-1 (or the pseudogene TRBV3-2) and TRBJ2-2; 11 bases match TRBD2. J lost 6 bases, V lost 3 bases, and 6 bases had no gene match. CDR3 length: 16 residues. Germline CDR1 is LGHDT and CDR2 is YNNKEL (reference sequence). In DNA form, the CDR3 reads TGTGCCAGCAGCCAGTTAACTAGCGGGGGCCCCGGGGAGCTGTTTTTT. Protein sequence: CASSQLTSGGPGELFF.

The chain links TRBV5-5 to TRBJ2-7; D is unclear. CDR1 SGHKS and CDR2 YYEKEE come from the germline V gene (reference sequence). The CDR3 sequence is 13 residues long. The ends were cut back, 1 base at V and 2 bases at J, with 7 bases in the middle. The chain's CDR3 is CASSLTGTYEQYF. The DNA for the CDR3 is TGTGCCAGCAGCTTGACCGGTACCTACGAGCAGTACTTC. Together with reference TRBV5-5 and TRBJ2-7, the CDR3 gives the full variable domain: DAGVTQSPTHLIKTRGQQVTLRCSPISGHKSVSWYQQVLGQGPQFIFQYYEKEERGRGNFPDRFSARQFPNYSSELNVNALLLGDSALYLCASSLTGTYEQYFGPGTRLTVT.

This clone was picked up one time. J is TRBJ1-1 and V is TRBV7-9, with 10 bases that match TRBD1. CDR1 is SEHNR, CDR2 FQNEAQ, per germline (reference sequence). V shed 5 bases and J 1 base; nucleotides not matched to a gene: 7. CDR3 size: 16 residues. The CDR3 spells CASSLDRGHGNTEAFF. The CDR3 DNA is TGTGCCAGCAGCCTCGACAGGGGGCATGGGAACACTGAAGCTTTCTTT.

This chain links TRBV11-1 with TRBJ1-2; 8 nucleotides match TRBD1. The V segment lost 4 bases and the J segment 2 bases; nucleotides outside the gene matches: 6. The CDR3 sequence is 15 residues long. CDR1 is SGHAT and CDR2 is FQDESV in the germline V gene (reference sequence). Here the CDR3 reads CASSSKAGGNYGYTF. As DNA, the CDR3 is TGTGCCAGCAGCTCAAAAGCAGGGGGCAACTATGGCTACACCTTC.

The chain carries TRBV15 and TRBJ2-7; 7 positions match TRBD1. This CDR3 is built from 14 residues. From germline, CDR1 is LNHNV and CDR2 YYDKDF (reference sequence). With 1 base clipped from V and 2 bases from J, the junction kept 2 bases outside the gene matches. CDR3 nucleotide sequence: TGTGCCACCAGCAGAGGGGGGACAGCCTACGAGCAGTACTTC. Its protein product is CATSRGGTAYEQYF.

V usage is TRBV10-1 and J usage is TRBJ2-3; 8 bases align to TRBD2. CDR3 length: 16 amino acids. Germline V CDR1 and CDR2: WNHNN, SYGVQD (reference sequence). V was pared by 4 bases and J by 2 bases, with 8 bases of the junction left unmatched. The CDR3 protein is CASSGPAGVHTDTQYF. Written as DNA, the CDR3 is TGCGCCAGCAGTGGCCCAGCGGGGGTACACACAGATACGCAGTATTTT.

The rearrangement links TRBV6-1 to TRBJ2-5, with TRBD1 matching over 7 bases. This CDR3 is built from 15 residues. Germline V gene lookup returns CDR1 MNHNS and CDR2 SASEGT. V trimming: 1 base; J trimming: 9 bases; junction bases outside the gene matches: 11. This CDR3 is CASSEVPGQPGAQYF. DNA for the CDR3: TGTGCCAGCAGTGAAGTCCCGGGACAGCCCGGGGCCCAGTACTTC.

This clone was seen more than once but under ten times. The rearrangement uses TRBV27 and TRBJ1-5; possibly TRBD1 for D (5 bases). The V gene's germline CDR1 is MNHEY and CDR2 SMNVEV (reference sequence). CDR3 length equals 15 residues. The germline V and J ends were trimmed by 2 bases and 0 bases, with 8 bases remaining between them. CDR3 loop: CASSLRQNSNQPQHF. CDR3 bases: TGTGCCAGCAGTTTACGACAGAATAGCAATCAGCCCCAGCATTTT.

This clone was seen a single time. The rearrangement links TRBV18 to TRBJ1-4; 9 bases match TRBD1. Germline V lookup: CDR1 KGHSH, CDR2 LQKENI. V lost 1 base and J lost 7; bases outside the gene matches: 4. The CDR3 has 15 amino acids. CDR3 amino acids: CASSPRTGGVEKLFF. The CDR3 nucleotides read TGTGCCAGCTCACCACGCACAGGGGGCGTTGAAAAACTGTTTTTT.

The sample holds a few counts of this clone. The V gene is TRBV5-4, the J gene TRBJ2-1; TRBD2 matches 9 bases. Germline V gene data show CDR1 as SGHNT and CDR2 as YYREEE (reference sequence). Trimming took 0 bases from V and 5 from J; bases not matched to a gene: 3. The length of the CDR3 is 15 residues. The CDR3 DNA is TGTGCCAGCAGCTTGGGTAGCGGGAGTGACAATGAGCAGTTCTTC. Translated, it gives CASSLGSGSDNEQFF.

The V and J genes are TRBV12-3 or TRBV12-4 and TRBJ2-7, with 10 bases aligning to TRBD1. The junction had 6 bases not matched to a gene; V was cut back by 6 bases and J by 7 bases. The length of the CDR3 is 13 residues. The CDR3 DNA reads TGTGCCAGCAGCAGGGACAGGGGATGGGAGCAGTACTTC. As protein: CASSRDRGWEQYF.

This chain links TRBV28 with TRBJ1-5; D is unclear. This CDR3 is built from 17 residues. The V and J ends lost 1 base and 1 base respectively, with 14 bases between them. The germline V gene has CDR1 MDHEN and CDR2 SYDVKM. CDR3 bases: TGTGCCAGCAGTTTATCTGAGGGTCTCATGAGCAATCAGCCCCAGCATTTT. Translated, it gives CASSLSEGLMSNQPQHF.